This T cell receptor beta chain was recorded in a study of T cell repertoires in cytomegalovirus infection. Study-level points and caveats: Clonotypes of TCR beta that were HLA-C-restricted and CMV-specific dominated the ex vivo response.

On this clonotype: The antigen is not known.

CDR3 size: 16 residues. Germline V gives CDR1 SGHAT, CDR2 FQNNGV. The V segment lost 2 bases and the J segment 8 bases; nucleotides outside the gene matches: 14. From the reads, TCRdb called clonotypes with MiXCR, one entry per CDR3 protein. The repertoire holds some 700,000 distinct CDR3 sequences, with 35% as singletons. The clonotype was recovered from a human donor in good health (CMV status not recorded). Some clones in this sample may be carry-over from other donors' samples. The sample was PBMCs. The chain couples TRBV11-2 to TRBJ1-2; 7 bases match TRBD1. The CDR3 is CASSLRTGQDPMGYTF. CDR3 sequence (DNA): TGTGCCAGCAGCTTACGTACCGGACAGGATCCTATGGGCTACACCTTC.